Here is one T cell receptor (beta chain) with its context. What it binds is unknown. The data originate from a study of T cell responses to AZD1222 COVID-19 vaccine. Produced via immunoSEQ multiplex PCR; TCRdb's table is partial and in-frame only. The sample includes 130,000 to 150,000 clones, 90% of them seen just once. General study points: Vaccine-related CD4 TCRs covered spike, predominating at 160-218 and 743-854.

Germline V gene data show CDR1 as GTSNPN and CDR2 as SVGIG (reference sequence). The V gene lost 3 bases and the J gene lost 7 bases, with 13 bases spanning the gap. This CDR3 has 13 residues. The sequence was obtained from an adult in good health. Specimen: peripheral blood, collected on day 0 of AZD1222 vaccination. The V gene is TRBV30, the J gene TRBJ2-1; no clear D. The CDR3 loop is CAWRKGVGNEQFF. The DNA for the CDR3 is TGTGCCTGGAGGAAGGGCGTGGGGAATGAGCAGTTCTTC.